Shown below are 13 T cell receptor beta chains from a single sample sequenced in a study of T cell responses to AZD1222 COVID-19 vaccine. Assay: immunoSEQ multiplex PCR; the TCRdb copy retains only in-frame clones and omits some. The table includes 130,000 to 150,000 clones, more than 85% detected once. The sample was peripheral blood, taken on day 0 of AZD1222 vaccination. Source of these receptors: an adult in good health.

V and J are TRBV25-1 and TRBJ2-3; no definite D call. The germline V gene encodes CDR1 MGHDK and CDR2 SYGVNS. The V gene lost 3 bases and the J gene lost 0 bases, with 7 bases spanning the gap. The CDR3 runs to 14 residues. CDR3 in amino acids: CASSDTVSTDTQYF. The CDR3 region has the DNA TGTGCCAGCAGTGATACGGTGAGCACAGATACGCAGTATTTT.

Turning to this clone: At the DNA level, this CDR3 is encoded by other sequences in the same sample as well. The chain combines TRBV7-9 with TRBJ1-4; D uncertain. CDR1 is SEHNR and CDR2 is FQNEAQ in the germline V gene (reference sequence). The CDR3 spans 13 residues. V was cut by 4 bases and J by 8 bases, with 11 bases left in between. The CDR3 loop is CASSSGSREKLFF. CDR3 DNA: TGTGCCAGCAGCTCCGGGTCGAGGGAAAAACTGTTTTTT.

The chain couples TRBV7-9 to TRBJ1-5; no clear D. The CDR3 is made up of 16 amino acids. The V end was cut by 0 bases, the J end by 4 bases, with 13 bases between. Germline CDR1 reads SEHNR; CDR2 reads FQNEAQ (reference sequence). CDR3 sequence reads: CASSLATGRRNQPQHF. CDR3 in DNA: TGTGCCAGCAGCTTAGCGACCGGGAGGCGAAATCAGCCCCAGCATTTT.

This chain links TRBV19 with TRBJ2-2, with 8 bases that match TRBD1. In germline, CDR1 is LNHDA, CDR2 SQIVND (reference sequence). V gave up 1 base and J gave up 5 bases; unmatched junction bases: 6. The CDR3 sequence is 16 residues long. CDR3 protein: CASSIGRGLRTGELFF. In DNA, the CDR3 is TGTGCCAGTAGTATAGGCAGGGGGCTACGTACCGGGGAGCTGTTTTTT.

This sequence joins TRBV6-6 and TRBJ1-2, with no clear D. The CDR3 has 11 residues. V was trimmed by 0 bases and J by 8 bases, leaving 4 bases between them. Germline CDR1 MNHNY, CDR2 SVGAGI (reference sequence). The DNA of the CDR3 is TGTGCCAGCAGTTACTCGGAGGGCTACACCTTC. Its translation is CASSYSEGYTF.

The chain links TRBV10-3 to TRBJ1-4, with D tentatively TRBD1 (6 bases). This CDR3 spans 14 amino acids. The V gene lost 6 bases and the J gene lost 0 bases, with 8 bases spanning the gap. CDR1 is ENHRY and CDR2 is SYGVKD in the germline V gene. The DNA of the CDR3 is TGTGCCATCAGACAGGGAGCAACTAATGAAAAACTGTTTTTT. Amino acids: CAIRQGATNEKLFF.

The CDR3 DNA reads TGTGCCAGCGGCAGGGTGGGCAATCAGCCCCAGCATTTT. This encodes CASGRVGNQPQHF. The rearrangement uses TRBV12-3 or TRBV12-4 and TRBJ1-5, with a weak D call TRBD1 (5 bases). The CDR3 extends over 13 amino acids. The germline V and J ends were trimmed by 8 bases and 2 bases, with 10 bases remaining between them.

The chain couples TRBV5-1 to TRBJ2-1; D gene ambiguous. Germline values: CDR1 SGHRS, CDR2 YFSETQ. V shed 0 bases and J shed 1 base, with 2 bases lying between them. CDR3 size: 13 residues. CDR3 residues: CASSLGSYNEQFF. For the CDR3, the DNA is TGCGCCAGCAGCTTGGGGTCCTACAATGAGCAGTTCTTC.

The chain links TRBV6-5 to TRBJ1-4; D might be TRBD1 (5 bases). Trimming stripped 5 bases from V and 3 bases from J, with 10 bases between. In germline, CDR1 is MNHEY, CDR2 SVGAGI. CDR3 length: 14 residues. CDR3 sequence (DNA): TGTGCCAGCAGTCCAGGGTACCCTAATGAAAAACTGTTTTTT. Amino acids: CASSPGYPNEKLFF.

This chain uses TRBV7-3 with TRBJ1-4, with D uncertain. Germline assignment: CDR1 SGHTA and CDR2 FQGTGA. The CDR3 consists of 14 residues. Trimming left V 5 bases short and J 8 bases short, with 15 bases between. The CDR3 spells CASSKKEGEEKLFF. The CDR3, as DNA: TGTGCCAGCAGCAAGAAGGAGGGAGAGGAAAAACTGTTTTTT.

This chain connects TRBV6-6 to TRBJ2-3; 9 nucleotides match TRBD1. This CDR3 is built from 16 residues. Germline V gives CDR1 MNHNY, CDR2 SVGAGI (reference sequence). V gave up 6 bases and J gave up 1 base; unmatched junction bases: 8. CDR3 nucleotides: TGTGCCAGCAGACCTAACACAGGGGGCGGCACAGATACGCAGTATTTT. This gives the protein CASRPNTGGGTDTQYF.

The V gene is TRBV10-3, the J gene TRBJ1-2, with D perhaps matching TRBD1 (6 bases). Deletions cut 10 bases from V and 4 bases from J, with 13 bases between. This CDR3 comprises 12 residues. Germline V gives CDR1 ENHRY, CDR2 SYGVKD. CDR3 coding DNA: TGTGCCACGGGCGGGACAACCTATGGCTACACCTTC. Its translation is CATGGTTYGYTF.

About this clone itself: Other DNA sequences within the sample encode an identical CDR3. J is TRBJ1-5 and V is TRBV6-5; D is uncertain. V was clipped by 2 bases and J by 2 bases, with 4 bases between them. The CDR3 totals 13 residues. CDR1 is MNHEY and CDR2 is SVGAGI in the germline V gene. The CDR3 protein is CASSYGRNQPQHF. The CDR3 region has the DNA TGTGCCAGCAGTTACGGGCGCAATCAGCCCCAGCATTTT.